These 6 T cell receptor beta chains share one sample of origin, sequenced in a study of cytomegalovirus exposure and HLA in healthy donors. Here immunoSEQ multiplex PCR was the method, and the copy in TCRdb shows in-frame clones only, minus some. The sample has roughly 130,000 clones, roughly 90% seen once. The sample was PBMCs. The source of these receptors is a man younger than 40 in good health and CMV-seronegative.

This chain joins TRBV9 and TRBJ2-3; D unclear. Trimming shortened V by 4 bases and J by 4 bases, and 7 bases separated the two germline ends. This CDR3 is built from 12 residues. Germline V gives CDR1 SGDLS, CDR2 YYNGEE. The CDR3 here is CASSYPPDTQYF. The CDR3 DNA follows: TGTGCCAGCAGCTATCCCCCAGATACGCAGTATTTT.

J is TRBJ1-5 and V is TRBV4-1; 7 bases are shared with TRBD1. V lost 3 bases, J lost 4 bases, and 9 bases stayed unmatched. This CDR3 is built from 16 residues. Germline CDR1 MGHRA, CDR2 YSYEKL. The CDR3 region is CASSQMPAGGNQPQHF. Written as DNA, the CDR3 is TGCGCCAGCAGCCAGATGCCAGCAGGGGGGAATCAGCCCCAGCATTTT.

The chain has TRBV19 and TRBJ1-1, with D tentatively TRBD1 (5 bases). V lost 2 bases, J lost 1 base, and 5 bases lay in between. Germline CDR1 and CDR2: LNHDA and SQIVND (reference sequence). CDR3 size: 13 residues. As DNA, the CDR3 is TGTGCCAGTAGTATACAGGGGAACACTGAAGCTTTCTTT. Protein: CASSIQGNTEAFF.

The chain couples TRBV11-3 to TRBJ2-7; D gene ambiguous. CDR1 and CDR2 (germline): SGHNT, YENEEA. Trimming removed 1 base at V and 2 bases at J, with 3 bases between. This CDR3 region has 12 residues. The CDR3 DNA sequence: TGTGCCAGCAGCTTAGGAGCCTACGAGCAGTACTTC. It specifies CASSLGAYEQYF. Full variable domain (outside the CDR3, taken from reference TRBV11-3 and TRBJ2-7): EAGVVQSPRYKIIEKKQPVAFWCNPISGHNTLYWYLQNLGQGPELLIRYENEEAVDDSQLPKDRFSAERLKGVDSTLKIQPAELGDSAVYLCASSLGAYEQYFGPGTRLTVT.

The chain recombines TRBV7-9 with TRBJ2-5; D call uncertain. V was pared by 0 bases and J by 2 bases, with 10 bases between. The CDR3 consists of 15 residues. The germline V gene encodes CDR1 SEHNR and CDR2 FQNEAQ (reference sequence). The CDR3 sequence is CASSLAGVDQETQYF. The CDR3 nucleotides read TGTGCCAGCAGCTTAGCAGGAGTCGATCAAGAGACCCAGTACTTC.

This clone appeared many times. The V and J genes are TRBV5-4 and TRBJ1-1; D gene ambiguous. This CDR3 is built from 12 residues. V was shortened by 1 base and J by 5 bases, with 6 bases between the two germline ends. Looked up from germline, CDR1 is SGHNT and CDR2 is YYREEE (reference sequence). CDR3 sequence (DNA): TGTGCCAGCAGCTTGTCGAGGACTGAAGCTTTCTTT. It encodes CASSLSRTEAFF.